This TCR beta chain comes out of a study of blood T cells in healthy people across ages. Overall study results and limits: Unsorted PBMCs blocked a conclusive comparison of naive and antigen-experienced cells.

A sample-barcoded 5' primer and a J-beta primer mix were used in a second PCR of about 6 to 12 cycles. TCRdb re-called the 5' RACE reads through MiXCR, storing one row per CDR3 protein. The repertoire holds about 1.8 million distinct CDR3 sequences, with around half as singletons. About this clonotype: Antigen: not known.

Germline CDR1 and CDR2: SGHAT and FQDESV (reference sequence). V dropped 5 bases and J dropped 12; count of bases not matched to a gene: 5. This CDR3 is built from 12 residues. The specimen sequenced was blood. The chain couples TRBV11-1 to TRBJ2-1, with 9 bases that match TRBD2. The receptor's source is a woman aged 40 to 50 in good health. Here the CDR3 DNA reads TGTGCCAGCAGCCGGGAGCGGGGGGCGCAGTTCTTC. Its translation is CASSRERGAQFF. Using reference TRBV11-1 and TRBJ2-1 for the parts outside the CDR3, the full variable domain is EAEVAQSPRYKITEKSQAVAFWCDPISGHATLYWYRQILGQGPELLVQFQDESVVDDSQLPKDRFSAERLKGVDSTLKIQPAELGDSAMYLCASSRERGAQFFGPGTRLTVL.